This T cell receptor beta chain originates from a study of cytomegalovirus exposure and HLA in healthy donors. The study's findings and limits: Per a later analysis, about 17,000 TCR beta sequences showed association with HLA alleles at 0.05 false discovery rate.

The primer mix had 60 Vbeta and 13 Jbeta primers. Generated by immunoSEQ multiplex PCR, the TCRdb table keeps only in-frame clones and is missing some. The sample consists of some 160,000 clones, around 82% of them appearing once. About this clone itself: Its antigen is not known.

V lost 6 bases to trimming and J lost 4 bases, with 6 bases between them. The germline V gene has CDR1 MNHEY and CDR2 SVGAGI. CDR3 length equals 11 residues. The sequencing sample was made of PBMCs. This receptor was taken from a man aged 40-49 years in good health and CMV-seronegative. The chain couples TRBV6-5 to TRBJ1-1; D call uncertain. The CDR3 DNA reads as TGTGCCAGCAGGGGAGCCACTGAAGCTTTCTTT. Translated: CASRGATEAFF.